The clone carrying this T cell receptor (beta chain) was detected a few times. The sample originates from a study of T-cell memory formation after mild COVID-19. Across the whole study: For the most part, TCR clusters were specific to one donor.

One entry per CDR3 protein, called by TCRdb with MiXCR from the 5' RACE reads. Of 300,000 to 350,000 distinct CDR3 sequences detected, approximately 13% appear once; the ten largest clones hold about 20%. The V gene's germline CDR1 is LGHDT and CDR2 YNNKEL (reference sequence). V was pared by 7 bases and J by 9 bases, with 15 bases of the junction left unmatched. CDR3 length: 15 amino acids. This sequence joins TRBV3-1 and TRBJ2-1; 7 bases map to TRBD2. This TCR derives from a man aged 18 to 29 who had mild COVID-19 (a few samples of this study predate the infection). Cell type and time point are not known. The sequencing input was PBMCs or a T cell subset sorted from them (not recorded which). The CDR3 is CASTRMGTTGVEQFF. The DNA for the CDR3 is TGTGCCAGCACCCGGATGGGGACTACCGGCGTTGAGCAGTTCTTC.